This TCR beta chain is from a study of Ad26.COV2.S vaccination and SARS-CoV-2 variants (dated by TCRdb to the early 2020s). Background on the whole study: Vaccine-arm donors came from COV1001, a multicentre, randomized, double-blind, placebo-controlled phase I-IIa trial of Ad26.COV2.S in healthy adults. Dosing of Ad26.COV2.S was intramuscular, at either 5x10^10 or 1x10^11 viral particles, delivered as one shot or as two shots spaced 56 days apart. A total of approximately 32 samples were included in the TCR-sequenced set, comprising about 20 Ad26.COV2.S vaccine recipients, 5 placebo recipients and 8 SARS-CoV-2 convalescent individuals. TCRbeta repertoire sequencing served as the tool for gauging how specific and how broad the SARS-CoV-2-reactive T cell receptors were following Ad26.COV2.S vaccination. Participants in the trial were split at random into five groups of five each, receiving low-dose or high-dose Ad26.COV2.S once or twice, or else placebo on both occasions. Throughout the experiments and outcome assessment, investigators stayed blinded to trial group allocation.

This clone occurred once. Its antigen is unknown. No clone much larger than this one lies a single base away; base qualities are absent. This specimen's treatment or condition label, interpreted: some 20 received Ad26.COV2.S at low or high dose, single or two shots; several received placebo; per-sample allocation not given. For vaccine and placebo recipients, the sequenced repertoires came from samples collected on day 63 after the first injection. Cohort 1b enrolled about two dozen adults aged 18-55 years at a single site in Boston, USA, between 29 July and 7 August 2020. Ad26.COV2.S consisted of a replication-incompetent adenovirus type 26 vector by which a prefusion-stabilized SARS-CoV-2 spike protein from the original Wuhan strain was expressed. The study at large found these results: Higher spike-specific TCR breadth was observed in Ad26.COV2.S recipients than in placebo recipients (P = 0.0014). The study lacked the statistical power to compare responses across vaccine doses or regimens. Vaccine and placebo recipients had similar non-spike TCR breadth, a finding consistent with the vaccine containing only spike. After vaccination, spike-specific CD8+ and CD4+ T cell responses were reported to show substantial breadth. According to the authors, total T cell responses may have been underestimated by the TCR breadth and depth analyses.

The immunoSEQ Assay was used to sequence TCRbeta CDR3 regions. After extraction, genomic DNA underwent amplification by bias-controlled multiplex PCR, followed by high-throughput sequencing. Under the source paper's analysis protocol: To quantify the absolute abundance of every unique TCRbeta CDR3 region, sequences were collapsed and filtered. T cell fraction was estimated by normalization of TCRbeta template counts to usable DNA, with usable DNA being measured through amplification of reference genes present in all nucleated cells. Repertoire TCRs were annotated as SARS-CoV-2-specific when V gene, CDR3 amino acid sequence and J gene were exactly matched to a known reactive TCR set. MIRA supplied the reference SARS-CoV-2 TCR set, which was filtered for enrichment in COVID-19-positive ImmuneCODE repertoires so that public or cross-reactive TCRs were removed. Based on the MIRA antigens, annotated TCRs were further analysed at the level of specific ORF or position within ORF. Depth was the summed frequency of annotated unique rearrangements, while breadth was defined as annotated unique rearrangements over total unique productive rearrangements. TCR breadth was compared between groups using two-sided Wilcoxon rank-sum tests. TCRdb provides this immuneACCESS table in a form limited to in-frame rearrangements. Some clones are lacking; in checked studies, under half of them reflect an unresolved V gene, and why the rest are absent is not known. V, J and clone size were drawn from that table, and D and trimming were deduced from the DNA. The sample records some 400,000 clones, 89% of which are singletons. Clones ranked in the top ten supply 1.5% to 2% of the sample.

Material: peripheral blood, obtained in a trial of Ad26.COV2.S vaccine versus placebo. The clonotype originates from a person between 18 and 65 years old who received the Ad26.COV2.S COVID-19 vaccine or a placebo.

Here is the DNA: TGTGCCAGCAGCCCTCGCAGACAGTCTGGGGTTACTATGAACACTGAAGCTTTCTTT. This gives the protein CASSPRRQSGVTMNTEAFF. The chain links TRBV6-2 or TRBV6-3 with TRBJ1-1; the D segment could be TRBD1, given 5 matching bases. Spanning cysteine to phenylalanine, the CDR3 consists of 19 amino acids. The DNA shown is the 57-base CDR3, in frame from base 1. CDR1 is given as MNHEY and CDR2 as SVGEGT, both from the germline V gene. Trimming takes 6 bases from V and 0 bases from J, and the germline ends sit 26 bases apart.